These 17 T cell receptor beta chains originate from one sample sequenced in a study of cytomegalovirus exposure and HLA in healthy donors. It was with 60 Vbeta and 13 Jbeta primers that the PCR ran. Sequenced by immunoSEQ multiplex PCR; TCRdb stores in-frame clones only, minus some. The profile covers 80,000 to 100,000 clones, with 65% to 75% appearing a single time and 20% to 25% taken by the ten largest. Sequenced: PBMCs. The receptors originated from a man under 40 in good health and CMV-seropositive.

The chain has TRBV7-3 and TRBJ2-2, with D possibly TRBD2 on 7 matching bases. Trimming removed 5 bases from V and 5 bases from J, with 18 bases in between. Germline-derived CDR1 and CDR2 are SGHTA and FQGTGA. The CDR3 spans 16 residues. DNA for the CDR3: TGTGCCAGCAGCGCGCAAGGGGGGGGAATAACCGGGGAGCTGTTTTTT. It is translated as CASSAQGGGITGELFF.

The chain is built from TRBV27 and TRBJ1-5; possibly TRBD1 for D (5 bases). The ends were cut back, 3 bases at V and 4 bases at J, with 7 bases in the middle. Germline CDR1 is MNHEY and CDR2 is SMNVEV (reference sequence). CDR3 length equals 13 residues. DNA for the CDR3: TGTGCCAGCAGTTTTTCAGGGAATCAGCCCCAGCATTTT. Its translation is CASSFSGNQPQHF.

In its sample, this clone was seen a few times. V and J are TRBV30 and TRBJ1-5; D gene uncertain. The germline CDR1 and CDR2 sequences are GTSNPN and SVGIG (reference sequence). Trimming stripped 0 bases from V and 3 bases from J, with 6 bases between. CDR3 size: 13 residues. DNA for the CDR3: TGTGCCTGGAGTGTACACGCCAATCAGCCCCAGCATTTT. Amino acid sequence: CAWSVHANQPQHF.

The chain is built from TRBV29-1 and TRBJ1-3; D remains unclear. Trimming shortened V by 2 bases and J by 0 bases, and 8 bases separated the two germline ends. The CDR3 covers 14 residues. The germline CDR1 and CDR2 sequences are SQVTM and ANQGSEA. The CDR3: CSVESSNSGNTIYF. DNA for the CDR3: TGCAGCGTTGAATCGTCTAACTCTGGAAACACCATATATTTT. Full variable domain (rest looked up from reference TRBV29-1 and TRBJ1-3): SAVISQKPSRDICQRGTSLTIQCQVDSQVTMMFWYRQQPGQSLTLIATANQGSEATYESGFVIDKFPISRPNLTFSTLTVSNMSPEDSSIYLCSVESSNSGNTIYFGEGSWLTVV.

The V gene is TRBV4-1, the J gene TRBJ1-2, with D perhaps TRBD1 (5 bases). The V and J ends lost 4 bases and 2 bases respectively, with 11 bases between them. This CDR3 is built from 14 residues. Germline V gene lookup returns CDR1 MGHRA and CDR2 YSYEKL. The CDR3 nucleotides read TGCGCCAGCAGCCCTCAGGAGGGGAACTATGGCTACACCTTC. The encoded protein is CASSPQEGNYGYTF.

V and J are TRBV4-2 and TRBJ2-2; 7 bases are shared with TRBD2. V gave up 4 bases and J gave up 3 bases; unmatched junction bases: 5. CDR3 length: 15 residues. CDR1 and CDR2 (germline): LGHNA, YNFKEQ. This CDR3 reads CASSLILADTGELFF. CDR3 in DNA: TGTGCCAGCAGCCTTATTCTAGCGGACACCGGGGAGCTGTTTTTT.

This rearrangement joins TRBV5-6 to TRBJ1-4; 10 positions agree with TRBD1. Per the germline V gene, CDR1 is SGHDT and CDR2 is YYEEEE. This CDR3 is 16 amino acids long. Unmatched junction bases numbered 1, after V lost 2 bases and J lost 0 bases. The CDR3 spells CASSFGTGATNEKLFF. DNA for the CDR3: TGTGCCAGCAGCTTCGGGACAGGGGCAACTAATGAAAAACTGTTTTTT.

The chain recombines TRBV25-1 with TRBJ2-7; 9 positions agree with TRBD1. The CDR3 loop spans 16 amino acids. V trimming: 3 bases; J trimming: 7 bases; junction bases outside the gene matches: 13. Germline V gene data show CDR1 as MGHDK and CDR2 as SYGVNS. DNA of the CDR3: TGTGCCAGCAGTGAGTGGGGGACAGGGATGAGGCGAGAGCAGTACTTC. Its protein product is CASSEWGTGMRREQYF.

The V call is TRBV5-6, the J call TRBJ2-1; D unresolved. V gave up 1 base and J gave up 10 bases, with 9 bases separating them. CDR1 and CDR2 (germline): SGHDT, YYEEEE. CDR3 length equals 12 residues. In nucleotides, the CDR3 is TGTGCCAGCAGCTTGAGGCCCAGGGAGCAGTTCTTC. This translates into CASSLRPREQFF.

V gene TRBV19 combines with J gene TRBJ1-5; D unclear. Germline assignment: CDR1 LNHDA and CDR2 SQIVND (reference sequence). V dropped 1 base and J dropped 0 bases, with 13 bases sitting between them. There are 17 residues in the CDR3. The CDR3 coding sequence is TGTGCCAGTAGTATAGGGTGGAGGGTAAATAGCAATCAGCCCCAGCATTTT. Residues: CASSIGWRVNSNQPQHF.

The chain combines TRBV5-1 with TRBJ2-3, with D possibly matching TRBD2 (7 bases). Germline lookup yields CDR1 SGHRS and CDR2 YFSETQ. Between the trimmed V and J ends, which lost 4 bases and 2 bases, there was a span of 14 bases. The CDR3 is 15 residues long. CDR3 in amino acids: CASSPGGRYTDTQYF. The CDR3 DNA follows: TGCGCCAGCAGCCCCGGGGGGCGTTACACAGATACGCAGTATTTT. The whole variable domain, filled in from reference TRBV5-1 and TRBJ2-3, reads KAGVTQTPRYLIKTRGQQVTLSCSPISGHRSVSWYQQTPGQGLQFLFEYFSETQRNKGNFPGRFSGRQFSNSRSEMNVSTLELGDSALYLCASSPGGRYTDTQYFGPGTRLTVL.

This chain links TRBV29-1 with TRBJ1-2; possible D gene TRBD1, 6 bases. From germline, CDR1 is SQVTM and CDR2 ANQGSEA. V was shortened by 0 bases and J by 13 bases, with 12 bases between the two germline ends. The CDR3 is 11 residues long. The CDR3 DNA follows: TGCAGCGTTGAAGATCGAGGACAGCGCACCTTC. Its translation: CSVEDRGQRTF.

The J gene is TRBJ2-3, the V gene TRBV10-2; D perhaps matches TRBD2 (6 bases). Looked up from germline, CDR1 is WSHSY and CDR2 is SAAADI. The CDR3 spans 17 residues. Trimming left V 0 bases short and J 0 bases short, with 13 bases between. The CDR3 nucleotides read TGCGCCAGCAGTGAGTCGAGGGTAGCGGCCAGCACAGATACGCAGTATTTT. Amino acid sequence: CASSESRVAASTDTQYF.

The CDR3 coding sequence is TGTGCCAGCAGCGTACAGGCTGGGAGATTGACTGAAGCTTTCTTT. Translation gives CASSVQAGRLTEAFF. The chain recombines TRBV9 with TRBJ1-1; D is uncertain. Between the trimmed V and J ends, which lost 1 base and 5 bases, there was a span of 15 bases. This CDR3 has 15 residues. Per the germline V gene, CDR1 is SGDLS and CDR2 is YYNGEE.

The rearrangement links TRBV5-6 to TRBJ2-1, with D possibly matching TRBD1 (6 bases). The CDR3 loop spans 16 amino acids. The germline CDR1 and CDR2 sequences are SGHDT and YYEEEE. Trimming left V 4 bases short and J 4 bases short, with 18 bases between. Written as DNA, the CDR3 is TGTGCCAGCAGCCTCGTGGGGGCGGTAAAATACAATGAGCAGTTCTTC. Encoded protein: CASSLVGAVKYNEQFF.

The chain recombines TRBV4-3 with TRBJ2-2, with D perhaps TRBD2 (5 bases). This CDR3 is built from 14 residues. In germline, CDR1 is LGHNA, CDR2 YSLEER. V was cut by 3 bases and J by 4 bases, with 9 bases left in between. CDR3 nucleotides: TGCGCCAGCAGCCATCGGGAATCCACCGGGGAGCTGTTTTTT. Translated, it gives CASSHRESTGELFF.

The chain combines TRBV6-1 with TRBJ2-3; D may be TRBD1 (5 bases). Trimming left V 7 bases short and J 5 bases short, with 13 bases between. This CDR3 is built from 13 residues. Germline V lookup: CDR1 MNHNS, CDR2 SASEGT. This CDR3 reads CASTQGIGDTQYF. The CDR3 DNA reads TGTGCCAGCACCCAGGGTATTGGAGATACGCAGTATTTT.